The clone carrying this T cell receptor beta chain showed up just a few times. These data are taken from a study of Ad26.COV2.S vaccination and SARS-CoV-2 variants. Looking at the study overall: By the intramuscular route, Ad26.COV2.S was given once, or twice 56 days apart.

TCRdb's table, derived via immunoSEQ multiplex PCR, lists solely in-frame clones and lacks some. The repertoire consists of some 500,000 clones, with roughly 89% occurring once and the leading ten covering around 2.6%. Treatment meaning: 15 to 20 received Ad26.COV2.S at low or high dose, single or two shots; about 5 received placebo; per-sample allocation not given. Sampling occurred on day 63 after the first vaccine or placebo injection. Aged 18-55 years, donor was enrolled in Boston in 2020. This clonotype was obtained from a person aged 18 to 65 who received the Ad26.COV2.S COVID-19 vaccine or a placebo. Sequencing was performed on peripheral blood, taken in a trial of Ad26.COV2.S vaccine versus placebo.

The CDR3 nucleotides are TGTGCCAGCAGTTTAGGGGAAACAGGGGGATTCTATGGCTACACCTTC. Encoded protein: CASSLGETGGFYGYTF. This sequence joins TRBV28 and TRBJ1-2; 8 bases are shared with TRBD1. Germline loops: CDR1 MDHEN, CDR2 SYDVKM. J gave up 4 bases and V 2 bases, and 9 bases lay outside the gene matches. The length of the CDR3 is 16 residues.